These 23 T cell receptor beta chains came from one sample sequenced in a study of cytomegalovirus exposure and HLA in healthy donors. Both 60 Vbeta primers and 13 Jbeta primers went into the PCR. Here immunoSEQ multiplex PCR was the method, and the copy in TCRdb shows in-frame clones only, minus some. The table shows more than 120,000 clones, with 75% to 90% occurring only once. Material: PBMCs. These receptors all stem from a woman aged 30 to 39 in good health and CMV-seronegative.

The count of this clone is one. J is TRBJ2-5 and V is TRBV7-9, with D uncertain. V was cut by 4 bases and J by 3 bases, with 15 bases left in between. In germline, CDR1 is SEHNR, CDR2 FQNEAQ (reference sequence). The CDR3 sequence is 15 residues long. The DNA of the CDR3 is TGTGCCAGCAGCTCGAGGATCGGCGGAAAAGAGACCCAGTACTTC. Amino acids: CASSSRIGGKETQYF.

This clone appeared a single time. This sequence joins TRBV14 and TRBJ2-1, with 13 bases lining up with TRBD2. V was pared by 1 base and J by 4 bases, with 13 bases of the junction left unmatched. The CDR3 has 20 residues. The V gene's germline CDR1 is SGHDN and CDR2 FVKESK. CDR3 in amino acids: CASSQVGTSGNLPQYNEQFF. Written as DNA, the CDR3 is TGTGCCAGCAGCCAAGTTGGGACTAGCGGGAACCTGCCCCAATACAATGAGCAGTTCTTC.

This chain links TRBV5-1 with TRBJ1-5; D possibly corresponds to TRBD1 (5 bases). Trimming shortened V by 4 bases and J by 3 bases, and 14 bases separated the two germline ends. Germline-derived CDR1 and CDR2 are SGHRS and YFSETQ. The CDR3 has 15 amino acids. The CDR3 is CASSQEGHFNQPQHF. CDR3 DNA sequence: TGCGCCAGCAGCCAGGAAGGACACTTCAATCAGCCCCAGCATTTT.

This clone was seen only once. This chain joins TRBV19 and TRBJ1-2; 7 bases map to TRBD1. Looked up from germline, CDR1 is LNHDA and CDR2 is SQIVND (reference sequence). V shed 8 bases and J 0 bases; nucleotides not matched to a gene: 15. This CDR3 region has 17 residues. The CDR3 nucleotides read TGTGCCAGTTTCCCCTCGCATTGGGACAGCGCTAACTATGGCTACACCTTC. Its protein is CASFPSHWDSANYGYTF.

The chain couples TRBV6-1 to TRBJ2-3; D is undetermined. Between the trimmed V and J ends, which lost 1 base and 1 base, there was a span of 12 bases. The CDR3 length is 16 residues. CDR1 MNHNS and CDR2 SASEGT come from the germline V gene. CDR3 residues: CASSEGLAPGTDTQYF. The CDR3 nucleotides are TGTGCCAGCAGTGAAGGACTGGCCCCCGGCACAGATACGCAGTATTTT.

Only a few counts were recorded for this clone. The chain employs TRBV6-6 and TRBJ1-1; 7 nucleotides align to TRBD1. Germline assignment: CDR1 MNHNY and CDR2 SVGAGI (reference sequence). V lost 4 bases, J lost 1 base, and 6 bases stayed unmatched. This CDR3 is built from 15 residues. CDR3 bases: TGTGCCAGCAGTTGGGGGGACAGTTCGAACACTGAAGCTTTCTTT. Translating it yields CASSWGDSSNTEAFF.

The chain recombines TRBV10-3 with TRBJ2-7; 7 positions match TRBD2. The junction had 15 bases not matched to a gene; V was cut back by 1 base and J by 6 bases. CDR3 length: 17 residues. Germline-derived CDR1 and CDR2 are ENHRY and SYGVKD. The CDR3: CAISEYLAVERGVEQYF. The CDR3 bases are TGTGCCATCAGTGAGTATCTAGCGGTCGAAAGGGGTGTCGAGCAGTACTTC.

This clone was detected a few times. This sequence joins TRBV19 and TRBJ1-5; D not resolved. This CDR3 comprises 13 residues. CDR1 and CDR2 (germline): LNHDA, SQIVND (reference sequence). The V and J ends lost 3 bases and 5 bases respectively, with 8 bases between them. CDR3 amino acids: CASSIYYDQPQHF. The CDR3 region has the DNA TGTGCCAGTAGTATTTACTATGATCAGCCCCAGCATTTT. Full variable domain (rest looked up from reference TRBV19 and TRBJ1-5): DGGITQSPKYLFRKEGQNVTLSCEQNLNHDAMYWYRQDPGQGLRLIYYSQIVNDFQKGDIAEGYSVSREKKESFPLTVTSAQKNPTAFYLCASSIYYDQPQHFGDGTRLSIL.

CDR3 loop: CSVGGTLNTGELFF. CDR3 sequence (DNA): TGCAGCGTTGGTGGGACACTGAACACCGGGGAGCTGTTTTTT. The chain is built from TRBV29-1 and TRBJ2-2; tentative D call: TRBD1 (6 bases). CDR3 length: 14 residues. Germline CDR1 and CDR2: SQVTM and ANQGSEA. Trimming removed 4 bases from V and 1 base from J, with 10 bases in between.

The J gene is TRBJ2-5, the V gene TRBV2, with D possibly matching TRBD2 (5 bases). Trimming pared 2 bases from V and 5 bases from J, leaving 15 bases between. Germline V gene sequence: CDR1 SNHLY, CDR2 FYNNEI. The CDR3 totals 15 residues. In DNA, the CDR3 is TGTGCCAGCAGTGAACTGGCGACTTCGGGGGAGACCCAGTACTTC. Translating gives CASSELATSGETQYF.

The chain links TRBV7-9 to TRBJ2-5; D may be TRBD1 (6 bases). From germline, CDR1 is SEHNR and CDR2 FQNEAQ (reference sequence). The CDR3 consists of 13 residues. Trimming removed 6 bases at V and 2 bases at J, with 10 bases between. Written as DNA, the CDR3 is TGTGCCAGCAGTCTAAGGGGGCAAGAGACCCAGTACTTC. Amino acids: CASSLRGQETQYF.

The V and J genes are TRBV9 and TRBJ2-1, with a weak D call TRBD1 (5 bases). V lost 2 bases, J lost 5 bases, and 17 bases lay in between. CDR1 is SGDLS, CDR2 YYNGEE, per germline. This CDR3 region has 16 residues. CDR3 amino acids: CASSVWGQGVDNEQFF. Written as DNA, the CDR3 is TGTGCCAGCAGCGTCTGGGGTCAGGGTGTAGACAATGAGCAGTTCTTC.

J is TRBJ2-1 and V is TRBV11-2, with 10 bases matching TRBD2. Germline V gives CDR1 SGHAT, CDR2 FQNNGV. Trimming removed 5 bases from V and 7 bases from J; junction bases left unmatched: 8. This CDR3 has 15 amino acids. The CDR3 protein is CASSESGGAWNEQFF. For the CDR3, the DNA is TGTGCCAGCAGCGAAAGCGGGGGGGCTTGGAATGAGCAGTTCTTC.

The CDR3 reads CASSGDRAIGNQPQHF. The CDR3 coding sequence is TGTGCCAGCAGCGGGGACAGGGCGATCGGCAATCAGCCCCAGCATTTT. The genes are TRBV2 and TRBJ1-5; 9 nucleotides line up with TRBD1. V dropped 6 bases and J dropped 2; count of bases not matched to a gene: 8. The germline V gene has CDR1 SNHLY and CDR2 FYNNEI. The CDR3 has 16 amino acids.

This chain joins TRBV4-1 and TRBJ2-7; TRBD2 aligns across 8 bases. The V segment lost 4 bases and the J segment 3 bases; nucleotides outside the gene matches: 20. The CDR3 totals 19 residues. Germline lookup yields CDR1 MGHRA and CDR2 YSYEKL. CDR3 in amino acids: CASSRQIVGSGSRVYEQYF. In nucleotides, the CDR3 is TGCGCCAGCAGCCGTCAAATCGTGGGGAGCGGGAGTCGGGTCTACGAGCAGTACTTC.

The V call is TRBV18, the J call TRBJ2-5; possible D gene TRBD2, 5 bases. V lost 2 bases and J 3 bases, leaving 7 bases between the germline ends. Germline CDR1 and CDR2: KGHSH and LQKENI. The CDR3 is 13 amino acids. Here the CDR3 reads CASSPGLEETQYF. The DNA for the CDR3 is TGTGCCAGCTCACCAGGACTCGAAGAGACCCAGTACTTC.

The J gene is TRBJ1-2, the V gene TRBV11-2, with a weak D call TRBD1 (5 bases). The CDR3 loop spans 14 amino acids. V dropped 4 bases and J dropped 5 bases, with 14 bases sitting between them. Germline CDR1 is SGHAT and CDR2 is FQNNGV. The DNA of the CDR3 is TGTGCCAGCAGCTCGACAGCACAATCTTATGGCTACACCTTC. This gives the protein CASSSTAQSYGYTF.

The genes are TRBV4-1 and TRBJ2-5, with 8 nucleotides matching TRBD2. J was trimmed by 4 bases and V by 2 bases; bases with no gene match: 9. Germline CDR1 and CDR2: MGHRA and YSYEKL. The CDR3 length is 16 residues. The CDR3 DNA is TGCGCCAGCAGCCAATTCATAGCGGGATCCTTAGAGACCCAGTACTTC. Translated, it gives CASSQFIAGSLETQYF.

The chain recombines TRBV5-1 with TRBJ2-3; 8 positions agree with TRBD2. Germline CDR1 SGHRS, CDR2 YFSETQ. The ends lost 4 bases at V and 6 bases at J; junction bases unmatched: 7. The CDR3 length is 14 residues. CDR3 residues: CASSPAGERDTQYF. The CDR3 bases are TGCGCCAGCAGCCCAGCGGGGGAGAGGGATACGCAGTATTTT.

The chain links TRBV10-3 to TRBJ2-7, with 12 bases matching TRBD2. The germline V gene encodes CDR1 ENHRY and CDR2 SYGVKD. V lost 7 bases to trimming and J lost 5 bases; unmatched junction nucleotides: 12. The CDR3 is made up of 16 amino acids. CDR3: CAITPRSTSGSNEQYF. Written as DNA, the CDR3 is TGTGCCATCACCCCTAGATCGACTAGCGGGAGTAACGAGCAGTACTTC.

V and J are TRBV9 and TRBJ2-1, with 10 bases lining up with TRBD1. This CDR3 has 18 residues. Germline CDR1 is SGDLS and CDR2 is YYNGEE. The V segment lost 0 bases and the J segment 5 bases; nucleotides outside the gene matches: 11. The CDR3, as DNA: TGTGCCAGCAGCGTAGATATTTGGACAGGGGGACTGGACAATGAGCAGTTCTTC. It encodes CASSVDIWTGGLDNEQFF.

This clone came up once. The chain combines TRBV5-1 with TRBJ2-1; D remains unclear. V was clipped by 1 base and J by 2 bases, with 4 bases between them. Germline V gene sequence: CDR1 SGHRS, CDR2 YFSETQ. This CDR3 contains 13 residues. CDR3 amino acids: CASSLYPYNEQFF. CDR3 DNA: TGCGCCAGCAGCTTGTATCCCTACAATGAGCAGTTCTTC.

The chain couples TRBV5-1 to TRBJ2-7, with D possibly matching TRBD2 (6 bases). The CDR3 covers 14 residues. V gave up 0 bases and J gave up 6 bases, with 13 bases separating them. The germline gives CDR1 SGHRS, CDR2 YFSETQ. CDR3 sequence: CASSLVGTPLEQYF. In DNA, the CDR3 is TGCGCCAGCAGCTTGGTAGGGACTCCCCTCGAGCAGTACTTC. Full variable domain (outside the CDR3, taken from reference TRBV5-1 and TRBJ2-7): KAGVTQTPRYLIKTRGQQVTLSCSPISGHRSVSWYQQTPGQGLQFLFEYFSETQRNKGNFPGRFSGRQFSNSRSEMNVSTLELGDSALYLCASSLVGTPLEQYFGPGTRLTVT.